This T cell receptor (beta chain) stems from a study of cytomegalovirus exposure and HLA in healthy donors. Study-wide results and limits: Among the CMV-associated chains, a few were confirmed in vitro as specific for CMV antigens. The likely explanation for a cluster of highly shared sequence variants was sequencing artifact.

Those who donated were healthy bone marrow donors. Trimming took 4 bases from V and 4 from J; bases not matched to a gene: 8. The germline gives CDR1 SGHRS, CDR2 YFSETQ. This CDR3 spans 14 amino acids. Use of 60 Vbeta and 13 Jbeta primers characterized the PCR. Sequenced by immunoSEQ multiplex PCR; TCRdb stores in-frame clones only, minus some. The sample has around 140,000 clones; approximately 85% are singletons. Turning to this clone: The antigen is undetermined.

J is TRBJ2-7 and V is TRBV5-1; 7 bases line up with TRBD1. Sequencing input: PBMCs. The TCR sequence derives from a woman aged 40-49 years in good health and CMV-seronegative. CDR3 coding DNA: TGCGCCAGCAGCGTTGACAGGGTTTTTTACGAGCAGTACTTC. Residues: CASSVDRVFYEQYF.